This entry lists 5 T cell receptor beta chains sequenced from one sample in a study of T-cell memory formation after mild COVID-19. TCRdb processed the 5' RACE reads anew with MiXCR; each CDR3 protein has one entry. The sample yields over 150,000 distinct CDR3 sequences, 20% to 25% seen once. The source material was PBMCs or a T cell subset sorted from them (not recorded which). The origin of the receptors is an adult woman who had mild COVID-19 (a few samples of this study predate the infection). Cell type and time point are not known.

The V and J genes are TRBV9 and TRBJ2-1, with 9 bases that match TRBD2. V gave up 1 base and J gave up 0 bases; unmatched junction bases: 5. This CDR3 has 17 amino acids. The germline CDR1 and CDR2 sequences are SGDLS and YYNGEE. CDR3 loop: CASSVLLAGVSYNEQFF. CDR3 in DNA: TGTGCCAGCAGCGTACTGTTAGCGGGAGTCTCCTACAATGAGCAGTTCTTC.

The V gene is TRBV4-1, the J gene TRBJ1-6; possibly TRBD1 for D (5 bases). Germline V gives CDR1 MGHRA, CDR2 YSYEKL. The CDR3 is made up of 16 amino acids. The ends were cut back, 4 bases at V and 5 bases at J, with 15 bases in the middle. The CDR3 sequence is CASSPPWGKDNSPLHF. The CDR3 bases are TGCGCCAGCAGCCCGCCCTGGGGGAAAGATAATTCACCCCTCCACTTT.

The chain uses TRBV20-1 and TRBJ2-7; 9 bases are a match to TRBD1. CDR3 length: 14 residues. The germline V gene has CDR1 DFQATT and CDR2 SNEGSKA (reference sequence). Trimming cost V 4 bases and J 0 bases; bases outside gene matches: 4. The CDR3 DNA reads as TGCAGTGCTATAGGGACAGGGCGCTCCTACGAGCAGTACTTC. Its translation: CSAIGTGRSYEQYF.

Of note for this clonotype: A read error may account for a junction end that differs from germline. The chain employs TRBV12-3 or TRBV12-4 and TRBJ2-7, with TRBD2 matching 8 bases. The CDR3 contains 13 residues. The CDR3 here is CASSIAGRYEQYF. CDR3 nucleotide sequence: TGTGCCAGCAGTATAGCGGGGAGGTACGAGCAGTACTTC.

The sample holds a few counts of this clonotype. The V gene is TRBV7-9, the J gene TRBJ2-5, with no clear D. Looked up from germline, CDR1 is SEHNR and CDR2 is FQNEAQ (reference sequence). This CDR3 is built from 16 residues. Trimming pared 1 base from V and 2 bases from J, leaving 14 bases between. The CDR3 DNA is TGTGCCAGCAGCTTAGGGTCGTTTGGCAGACAAGAGACCCAGTACTTC. It specifies CASSLGSFGRQETQYF.